This is a list of T cell receptor beta chains from one sample in a study of beta chain features in type 1 diabetes. TCRdb's copy holds only in-frame clones and misses some; the assay was immunoSEQ multiplex PCR. The sample consists of around 50,000 clones, about 48% of them appearing once. Sequenced: stem cell memory CD4+ T cells from blood. Receptor source: a man aged 30 to 39 with type 1 diabetes. CDR3s include the opening cysteine and the closing phenylalanine or tryptophan. A D gene is named only where the DNA matches it firmly. A row's size may be missing; if present it is once, few, many or a size class.

TRBV5-1	-	TRBJ2-7	TRBD1	CASSSRTGSSYEQYF	TGCGCCAGCAGCAGTCGGACAGGGAGCTCCTACGAGCAGTACTTC
TRBV6-1	-	TRBJ2-5	TRBD2	CASVNAGGTWQYF	TGTGCCAGCGTTAATGCGGGAGGGACGTGGCAGTACTTC
TRBV5-1	-	TRBJ2-2	TRBD2	CASRRLAEFTGELFF	TGCGCCAGCAGGCGACTAGCGGAGTTCACCGGGGAGCTGTTTTTT
TRBV9	-	TRBJ1-4	TRBD1	CASSADRGKNEKLFF	TGTGCCAGCAGCGCGGACAGGGGAAAGAATGAAAAACTGTTTTTT
TRBV10-2	few	TRBJ1-1	-	CASSAWANTEAFF	TGCGCCAGCAGTGCATGGGCGAACACTGAAGCTTTCTTT
TRBV4-3	-	TRBJ2-4	-	CASSQEPQADIQYF	TGCGCCAGCAGCCAAGAACCACAGGCCGACATTCAGTACTTC
TRBV28	few	TRBJ2-1	-	CASTMGDSDNEQFF	TGTGCCAGCACCATGGGGGACTCAGACAATGAGCAGTTCTTC
TRBV9	-	TRBJ1-2	-	CASSRDSNYGYTF	TGTGCCAGCAGCAGGGACTCCAACTATGGCTACACCTTC
TRBV29-1	medium-sized	TRBJ2-4	TRBD1	CSAVGQGNNIQYF	TGCAGCGCTGTGGGACAGGGGAACAACATTCAGTACTTC
TRBV6-1	-	TRBJ2-3	-	CASSEDAARVTQYF	TGTGCCAGCAGTGAAGATGCGGCGAGGGTTACGCAGTATTTT
TRBV18	-	TRBJ2-6	-	CASSPQEAGANVLTF	TGTGCCAGCTCACCTCAGGAGGCTGGGGCCAACGTCCTGACTTTC
TRBV5-1	few	TRBJ1-2	TRBD1	CASSITGGGGYTF	TGCGCCAGCAGCATAACAGGGGGCGGCGGCTACACCTTC
TRBV5-1	few	TRBJ1-2	-	CASHPGVSYGYTF	TGCGCCAGCCATCCAGGGGTTAGCTATGGCTACACCTTC
TRBV9	-	TRBJ1-3	TRBD1	CASGMTGSGNTIYF	TGTGCCAGCGGGATGACAGGGTCCGGAAACACCATATATTTT
TRBV9	-	TRBJ1-1	TRBD1	CASSPPTGNTEAFF	TGTGCCAGCAGCCCCCCGACAGGGAATACTGAAGCTTTCTTT
TRBV9	-	TRBJ2-3	TRBD2	CASSVSLGTSGSNTQYF	TGTGCCAGCAGCGTATCTCTCGGGACTAGCGGGAGTAACACGCAGTATTTT
TRBV6-1	-	TRBJ2-1	-	CASSGQFNEQFF	TGTGCCAGCAGCGGACAGTTCAATGAGCAGTTCTTC
TRBV6-6	few	TRBJ1-5	-	CASSRAGTSSNQPQHF	TGTGCCAGCAGCCGCGCTGGTACGAGTAGCAATCAGCCCCAGCATTTT
TRBV5-4	-	TRBJ2-2	TRBD1	CASSLGTGDTGELFF	TGTGCCAGCAGCTTGGGAACAGGGGACACCGGGGAGCTGTTTTTT
TRBV7-2	-	TRBJ2-3	TRBD2	CASSPRLAGSQDTQYF	TGTGCCAGCAGCCCGAGGCTAGCGGGAAGTCAGGATACGCAGTATTTT
TRBV5-1	-	TRBJ2-7	TRBD1	CASNLGTGYDEQYF	TGCGCCAGCAACTTGGGGACAGGGTACGACGAGCAGTACTTC
TRBV7-8	few	TRBJ1-2	TRBD1	CASSLGDRSLVRTF	TGTGCCAGCAGCTTAGGGGACAGATCTCTGGTTCGAACCTTC
TRBV19	-	TRBJ2-1	TRBD1	CASTRTGTGRNEQFF	TGTGCCAGTACCCGAACCGGGACAGGGAGAAATGAGCAGTTCTTC
TRBV10-3	-	TRBJ2-4	-	CAIRAPDSQSQYF	TGTGCCATCAGAGCCCCGGACAGTCAGTCTCAGTACTTC
TRBV5-1	-	TRBJ1-1	TRBD1	CASSLRGAEAFF	TGCGCCAGCAGCCTCAGGGGGGCTGAAGCTTTCTTT
TRBV10-3	-	TRBJ2-5	-	CAIRLDFQETQYF	TGTGCCATCAGGCTCGACTTCCAAGAGACCCAGTACTTC
TRBV29-1	-	TRBJ2-7	-	CSVAHVRGNEQYF	TGCAGCGTTGCTCACGTTCGGGGTAACGAGCAGTACTTC
TRBV28	few	TRBJ2-7	TRBD1	CASTIGTGYYEQYF	TGTGCCAGCACGATCGGGACAGGGTACTACGAGCAGTACTTC
TRBV7-3	few	TRBJ2-1	-	CASSSDSSYNEQFF	TGTGCCAGCAGCTCGGACTCCTCCTACAATGAGCAGTTCTTC
TRBV11-2	-	TRBJ2-1	-	CASSSRYNEQFF	TGTGCCAGCAGCTCCCGCTACAATGAGCAGTTCTTC
TRBV18	few	TRBJ2-3	TRBD2	CASSLLAARGADTQYF	TGTGCCAGCTCACTTCTAGCGGCCCGAGGCGCAGATACGCAGTATTTT
TRBV7-9	-	TRBJ2-7	-	CASSRDSSWDEQYF	TGTGCCAGCAGCCGGGACTCCTCCTGGGACGAGCAGTACTTC